This record concerns one T cell receptor (beta chain) sequence. Antigen unknown. This sample stems from a study of tissue T cells after allogeneic stem cell transplantation. As for the study in general: Patients with graft-versus-host disease had grafts: four unmodified, three CD34-selected and T-cell-depleted. Several lines of graft-versus-host disease therapy were given to all patients, all with gastrointestinal involvement. Overall study results and limits: Within patients, tissue anatomy strongly shaped TCR repertoire composition. Shared clones across patients were few; motif clustering revealed tissue-specific shared signatures.

V was pared by 7 bases and J by 4 bases, with 13 bases between. The CDR3 has 13 residues. This table comes from immunoSEQ multiplex PCR, and its TCRdb copy is limited to in-frame clones, with some not included. The sample yields tens of thousands of clones, around nine tenths seen once. V usage is TRBV12-3 or TRBV12-4 and J usage is TRBJ1-1, with D perhaps TRBD1 (6 bases). This specimen was blood, taken before transplantation. The TCR originated in a woman aged 40-70 years who later had graft-versus-host disease after an allogeneic stem cell transplant. The CDR3 nucleotides are TGTGCCAGCAACGACATAGGGGGCACTGAAGCTTTCTTT. This encodes CASNDIGGTEAFF.